Each of the 7 T cell receptor beta chains below was sequenced from the same sample in a study of control samples from healthy donors and cancer patients. Data came from immunoSEQ multiplex PCR; TCRdb stores just in-frame clones and leaves some out. The sample lists about 120,000 clones, roughly 87% seen once, with 1.5% to 2% in the top ten. The sequenced sample was blood. These receptors were collected from a young man in good health.

This sequence joins TRBV7-3 and TRBJ2-6, with unresolved D. V dropped 4 bases and J dropped 4 bases, with 8 bases sitting between them. CDR3 length: 14 residues. In germline, CDR1 is SGHTA, CDR2 FQGTGA. CDR3 protein: CASSSQWGANVLTF. The DNA of the CDR3 is TGTGCCAGCAGCTCCCAGTGGGGGGCCAACGTCCTGACTTTC.

The rearrangement joins TRBV9 to TRBJ2-7; 7 bases line up with TRBD1. The germline V gene has CDR1 SGDLS and CDR2 YYNGEE. The CDR3 length is 15 residues. V trimming: 1 base; J trimming: 0 bases; junction bases outside the gene matches: 4. The CDR3 loop reads CASSVTGDLSYEQYF. The CDR3 DNA follows: TGTGCCAGCAGCGTAACAGGGGACCTCTCCTACGAGCAGTACTTC.

The CDR3 coding sequence is TGTGCCAGCAGCCTGGGACAGGGTATTGGCTACACCTTC. Amino acid sequence: CASSLGQGIGYTF. J is TRBJ1-2 and V is TRBV3-1 (or the pseudogene TRBV3-2), with 9 bases identical to TRBD1. CDR1 is LGHDT, CDR2 YNNKEL, per germline (reference sequence). The CDR3 contains 13 residues. Trimming took 4 bases from V and 7 from J; bases not matched to a gene: 4.

This chain links TRBV29-1 with TRBJ2-7; 7 bases map to TRBD2. The V and J ends lost 4 bases and 4 bases, in that order; junction bases with no gene match: 10. Germline assignment: CDR1 SQVTM and CDR2 ANQGSEA. This CDR3 comprises 14 residues. CDR3 in DNA: TGCAGCGTTGCCCTATTCAAAGCGGGGTACGAGCAGTACTTC. It codes for CSVALFKAGYEQYF.

The chain employs TRBV4-3 and TRBJ2-6, with D possibly matching TRBD1 (5 bases). This CDR3 has 16 amino acids. Per germline, CDR1 LGHNA and CDR2 YSLEER. Trimming cost V 1 base and J 2 bases, with 9 bases left between them. The CDR3: CASSQAGLTGANVLTF. In nucleotides, the CDR3 is TGCGCCAGCAGCCAAGCAGGGTTGACTGGGGCCAACGTCCTGACTTTC.

This rearrangement joins TRBV19 to TRBJ1-2, with 8 bases matching TRBD1. J was trimmed by 8 bases and V by 5 bases; bases with no gene match: 10. This CDR3 region has 14 residues. Germline-derived CDR1 and CDR2 are LNHDA and SQIVND (reference sequence). CDR3 residues: CASSYGQGPWGYTF. In DNA, the CDR3 is TGTGCCAGTAGTTACGGACAGGGCCCCTGGGGCTACACCTTC.

The chain carries TRBV6-5 and TRBJ1-1; no definite D call. V was pared by 3 bases and J by 3 bases, with 17 bases between. CDR1 and CDR2 from the germline V gene are MNHEY and SVGAGI. CDR3 length: 16 residues. CDR3 in DNA: TGTGCCAGCAGTTATGATCGGCTTGCGGGCTACACTGAAGCTTTCTTT. Residues: CASSYDRLAGYTEAFF.